This T cell receptor (beta chain) is drawn from a study of cytomegalovirus exposure and HLA in healthy donors. Whole-study context: The 100 to 150 validation repertoires and the roughly 680 first-cohort repertoires shared a platform, a later analysis reported. Study results and caveats: A later analysis found first-cohort TCR clusters tended to co-occur in the 130 or so validation repertoires.

The CDR3 has 15 residues. From germline, CDR1 is MDHEN and CDR2 SYDVKM. Trimming removed 3 bases from V and 10 bases from J; junction bases left unmatched: 7. Assay: immunoSEQ multiplex PCR; the TCRdb copy retains only in-frame clones and omits some. The sample lists 95,000 to 150,000 clones, 89% seen once, with approximately 2% in the top ten. The study drew the donors from its roughly 120-subject validation cohort, separate from the approximately 670-subject first cohort. Comment on this clone: The antigen remains undetermined.

Source material: PBMCs. This chain connects TRBV28 to TRBJ2-1, with 12 bases fitting TRBD2. This clonotype originated in a woman aged 18-29 years in good health and CMV-seronegative. CDR3 loop: CASSLVIGTSGEQFF. The CDR3 bases are TGTGCCAGCAGTTTGGTGATAGGGACTAGCGGGGAGCAGTTCTTC.